These 24 T cell receptor beta chains share one sample of origin, sequenced in a study of blood T cell repertoires in COVID-19. Generated by immunoSEQ multiplex PCR, the TCRdb table keeps only in-frame clones and is missing some. The sample has about 410,000 clones, roughly 88% seen once. Sample: peripheral blood. These receptors were taken from a woman younger than 45 with active or convalescent COVID-19.

The genes are TRBV10-3 and TRBJ1-1, with 8 bases that match TRBD1. Germline-derived CDR1 and CDR2 are ENHRY and SYGVKD. V gave up 4 bases and J gave up 4 bases; unmatched junction bases: 8. The CDR3 is 15 residues long. CDR3 in amino acids: CAISVTGAGGTEAFF. DNA for the CDR3: TGTGCCATCAGTGTGACAGGGGCTGGTGGCACTGAAGCTTTCTTT.

This clone has only a few counts. This chain joins TRBV9 and TRBJ2-5; TRBD2 matches at 12 bases. V gave up 3 bases and J gave up 5 bases; unmatched junction bases: 5. The germline CDR1 and CDR2 sequences are SGDLS and YYNGEE. CDR3 length: 15 amino acids. Here the CDR3 reads CASSATSGSLETQYF. CDR3 coding DNA: TGTGCCAGCAGCGCGACTAGCGGGAGCTTGGAGACCCAGTACTTC.

V usage is TRBV15 and J usage is TRBJ2-5; 10 bases are shared with TRBD1. Germline-derived CDR1 and CDR2 are LNHNV and YYDKDF (reference sequence). V trimming: 4 bases; J trimming: 4 bases; junction bases outside the gene matches: 6. CDR3 length: 15 amino acids. The CDR3 sequence is CATSTRTGGIETQYF. The CDR3 region has the DNA TGTGCCACCAGCACCCGGACAGGGGGAATAGAGACCCAGTACTTC.

This chain uses TRBV29-1 with TRBJ1-2, with D perhaps TRBD1 (6 bases). V was cut by 7 bases and J by 8 bases, with 17 bases left in between. Germline-derived CDR1 and CDR2 are SQVTM and ANQGSEA. The CDR3 spans 12 residues. As DNA, the CDR3 is TGCAGCGCACAAACAGGGAATGGCGGCTACACCTTC. As protein: CSAQTGNGGYTF. The variable domain in full, completed from reference TRBV29-1 and TRBJ1-2, reads SAVISQKPSRDICQRGTSLTIQCQVDSQVTMMFWYRQQPGQSLTLIATANQGSEATYESGFVIDKFPISRPNLTFSTLTVSNMSPEDSSIYLCSAQTGNGGYTFGSGTRLTVV.

V and J are TRBV29-1 and TRBJ2-3; D possibly corresponds to TRBD1 (6 bases). There are 15 residues in the CDR3. The germline V gene encodes CDR1 SQVTM and CDR2 ANQGSEA. V was clipped by 3 bases and J by 3 bases, with 16 bases between them. CDR3 nucleotide sequence: TGCAGCGTTGAGGACAGCGTCCTGGGGACAGATACGCAGTATTTT. Its translation: CSVEDSVLGTDTQYF.

The genes are TRBV2 and TRBJ2-7; 8 nucleotides match TRBD2. V lost 4 bases to trimming and J lost 3 bases; unmatched junction nucleotides: 11. This CDR3 has 16 amino acids. Germline V lookup: CDR1 SNHLY, CDR2 FYNNEI. The CDR3 DNA follows: TGTGCCAGCAGTGGATCGCGGGAGGCCATCTACTACGAGCAGTACTTC. Translation: CASSGSREAIYYEQYF.

Written as DNA, the CDR3 is TGTGCCAGCAGCGTAGACCCGGGATTAGACAGGGGGCGTGGGTCTGGGGCCAACGTCCTGACTTTC. As protein: CASSVDPGLDRGRGSGANVLTF. The chain combines TRBV9 with TRBJ2-6; 10 bases match TRBD1. The CDR3 has 22 amino acids. V was pared by 0 bases and J by 1 base, with 16 bases of the junction left unmatched. Germline V gene sequence: CDR1 SGDLS, CDR2 YYNGEE. The entire variable domain, with the rest obtained from reference TRBV9 and TRBJ2-6, is as follows: DSGVTQTPKHLITATGQRVTLRCSPRSGDLSVYWYQQSLDQGLQFLIQYYNGEERAKGNILERFSAQQFPDLHSELNLSSLELGDSALYFCASSVDPGLDRGRGSGANVLTFGAGSRLTVL.

The chain has TRBV6-5 and TRBJ1-2; tentative D call: TRBD1 (6 bases). Germline V lookup: CDR1 MNHEY, CDR2 SVGAGI. This CDR3 comprises 15 residues. The germline V and J ends were trimmed by 3 bases and 2 bases, with 13 bases remaining between them. In DNA form, the CDR3 reads TGTGCCAGCAGTTATTCCGGGACACCAAACTATGGCTACACCTTC. It translates to CASSYSGTPNYGYTF.

V is TRBV6-1 and J is TRBJ1-6; 7 positions agree with TRBD1. V lost 2 bases and J lost 7; bases outside the gene matches: 8. Germline V gives CDR1 MNHNS, CDR2 SASEGT. The CDR3 is 16 residues long. Here the CDR3 reads CASSEFDRVGNSPLHF. The CDR3 DNA follows: TGTGCCAGCAGTGAATTCGACAGGGTTGGAAATTCACCCCTCCACTTT.

The chain joins TRBV5-1 to TRBJ2-3, with 14 bases identical to TRBD2. Germline CDR1 is SGHRS and CDR2 is YFSETQ. The CDR3 is 16 residues long. V shed 4 bases, J shed 4 bases, and the junction held 5 bases outside the gene matches. The CDR3 here is CASSDGLAGGPDTQYF. CDR3 in DNA: TGCGCCAGCAGCGACGGACTAGCGGGGGGCCCAGATACGCAGTATTTT.

The chain joins TRBV4-1 to TRBJ2-3, with D tentatively TRBD2 (5 bases). Germline CDR1 reads MGHRA; CDR2 reads YSYEKL. This CDR3 has 17 amino acids. Trimming stripped 0 bases from V and 0 bases from J, with 13 bases between. CDR3 sequence: CASSQDPSGASTDTQYF. CDR3 nucleotide sequence: TGCGCCAGCAGCCAAGATCCCAGCGGCGCTAGCACAGATACGCAGTATTTT.

The chain recombines TRBV29-1 with TRBJ1-1, with D maybe TRBD1 (5 bases). Trimming removed 5 bases from V and 3 bases from J, with 16 bases in between. The CDR3 consists of 14 residues. From germline, CDR1 is SQVTM and CDR2 ANQGSEA. CDR3 coding DNA: TGCAGCGTTTCTCCCCCCAGGGCAGACACTGAAGCTTTCTTT. It specifies CSVSPPRADTEAFF.

Concerning this clone itself: The junction departs from the called germline gene at one end, perhaps through a read error. The chain carries TRBV6-5 and TRBJ2-1, with D possibly TRBD1 on 6 matching bases. The CDR3 contains 14 residues. The germline gives CDR1 MNHEY, CDR2 SVGAGI. In nucleotides, the CDR3 is TGTGCCAGCAGCCGGACAGCTACCTACAGTGAGCAGTTCTTC. This gives the protein CASSRTATYSEQFF.

The gene calls are TRBV2 and TRBJ1-2; 9 bases fit TRBD1. CDR1 is SNHLY and CDR2 is FYNNEI in the germline V gene. The CDR3 is 14 amino acids. With 6 bases clipped from V and 4 bases from J, the junction kept 6 bases outside the gene matches. The chain's CDR3 is CASRGQGRGYGYTF. The CDR3 DNA reads as TGTGCCAGCAGGGGACAGGGTCGAGGCTATGGCTACACCTTC. Combining the CDR3 with reference TRBV2 and TRBJ1-2 gives the whole variable domain EPEVTQTPSHQVTQMGQEVILRCVPISNHLYFYWYRQILGQKVEFLVSFYNNEISEKSEIFDDQFSVERPDGSNFTLKIRSTKLEDSAMYFCASRGQGRGYGYTFGSGTRLTVV.

This chain connects TRBV30 to TRBJ1-5; 7 bases are a match to TRBD1. Germline values: CDR1 GTSNPN, CDR2 SVGIG (reference sequence). The CDR3 runs 13 residues. With V trimmed by 3 bases and J by 4 bases, 3 bases remained unmatched. The DNA for the CDR3 is TGTGCCTGGAGGGGACAGTTGAATCAGCCCCAGCATTTT. This translates into CAWRGQLNQPQHF.

Only one count was recorded for this clone. This chain uses TRBV4-1 with TRBJ1-1; 7 bases agree with TRBD1. Germline V gene lookup returns CDR1 MGHRA and CDR2 YSYEKL. Trimming took 7 bases from V and 1 from J; bases not matched to a gene: 6. The CDR3 has 14 residues. The CDR3 reads CASTGDRGNTEAFF. CDR3 nucleotides: TGCGCCAGCACAGGGGACAGAGGGAACACTGAAGCTTTCTTT.

The gene calls are TRBV29-1 and TRBJ1-1; D is possibly TRBD1 (5 bases). Germline assignment: CDR1 SQVTM and CDR2 ANQGSEA. The ends were cut back, 5 bases at V and 1 base at J, with 20 bases in the middle. This CDR3 has 16 residues. The CDR3 loop is CSVFDRSGTANTEAFF. CDR3 coding DNA: TGCAGCGTTTTTGACCGGAGTGGGACTGCGAACACTGAAGCTTTCTTT. The full variable domain, completed using reference TRBV29-1 and TRBJ1-1, is SAVISQKPSRDICQRGTSLTIQCQVDSQVTMMFWYRQQPGQSLTLIATANQGSEATYESGFVIDKFPISRPNLTFSTLTVSNMSPEDSSIYLCSVFDRSGTANTEAFFGQGTRLTVV.

The V call is TRBV30, the J call TRBJ1-5; 10 bases line up with TRBD1. Trimming at V came to 4 bases and at J to 5 bases, leaving 5 bases not matched to a gene. CDR3 length equals 14 residues. Germline V gene sequence: CDR1 GTSNPN, CDR2 SVGIG (reference sequence). In DNA, the CDR3 is TGTGCCTGGACCCGACAGGGGGCTCATCAGCCCCAGCATTTT. It specifies CAWTRQGAHQPQHF.

The chain combines TRBV7-9 with TRBJ2-7; D gene uncertain. V lost 5 bases and J lost 5, with 13 bases in between. CDR3 length: 13 residues. The germline gives CDR1 SEHNR, CDR2 FQNEAQ (reference sequence). In DNA form, the CDR3 reads TGTGCCAGCAGCCCATACCAGGCCCACGAGCAGTACTTC. It codes for CASSPYQAHEQYF.

V gene TRBV6-5 combines with J gene TRBJ1-2, with TRBD1 matching over 9 bases. With V trimmed by 2 bases and J by 12 bases, 10 bases remained unmatched. Germline-derived CDR1 and CDR2 are MNHEY and SVGAGI. This CDR3 is 14 amino acids long. The CDR3 sequence is CASSYGTGSDSHTF. CDR3 in DNA: TGTGCCAGCAGTTACGGGACAGGGTCGGACTCACACACCTTC.

CDR3 in DNA: TGTGCCAGCAGTTTATCGTCGGCGGGACAGGGGTATTATAGCAATCAGCCCCAGCATTTT. Translated: CASSLSSAGQGYYSNQPQHF. The rearrangement uses TRBV27 and TRBJ1-5, with 10 bases aligning to TRBD1. Germline CDR1 is MNHEY and CDR2 is SMNVEV (reference sequence). Germline trimming cut 0 bases from V and 0 bases from J; bases unmatched to any gene: 11. The CDR3 is made up of 20 amino acids.

This sequence joins TRBV18 and TRBJ1-5, with no clear D. V lost 0 bases and J lost 3, with 9 bases in between. CDR1 is KGHSH and CDR2 is LQKENI in the germline V gene. This CDR3 is built from 15 residues. The CDR3 loop is CASSPPGGNNQPQHF. CDR3 coding DNA: TGTGCCAGCTCACCACCAGGAGGGAACAATCAGCCCCAGCATTTT.

The CDR3 is CASSQARLQFF. The CDR3, as DNA: TGCGCCAGCAGCCAAGCACGGTTGCAGTTCTTC. This sequence joins TRBV4-1 and TRBJ2-1, with D unresolved. The CDR3 totals 11 residues. CDR1 and CDR2 from the germline V gene are MGHRA and YSYEKL. V lost 1 base, J lost 12 bases, and 7 bases lay in between.

The chain couples TRBV5-4 to TRBJ2-5, with 13 bases lining up with TRBD2. In germline, CDR1 is SGHNT, CDR2 YYREEE (reference sequence). CDR3 size: 15 residues. J lost 4 bases, V lost 2 bases, and 2 bases had no gene match. In nucleotides, the CDR3 is TGTGCCAGCAGCTTACTAGCGGGGGGGACAGAGACCCAGTACTTC. Translation: CASSLLAGGTETQYF.